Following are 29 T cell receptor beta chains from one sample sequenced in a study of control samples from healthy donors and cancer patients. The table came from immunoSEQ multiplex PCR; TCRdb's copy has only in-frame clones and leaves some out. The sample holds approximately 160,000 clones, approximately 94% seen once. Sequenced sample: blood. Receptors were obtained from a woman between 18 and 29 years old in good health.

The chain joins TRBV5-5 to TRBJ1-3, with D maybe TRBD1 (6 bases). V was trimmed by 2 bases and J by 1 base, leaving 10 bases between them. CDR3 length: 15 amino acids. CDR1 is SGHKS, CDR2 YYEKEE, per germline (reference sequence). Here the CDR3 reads CASSFSTGSGNTIYF. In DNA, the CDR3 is TGTGCCAGCAGCTTCTCGACAGGATCTGGAAACACCATATATTTT.

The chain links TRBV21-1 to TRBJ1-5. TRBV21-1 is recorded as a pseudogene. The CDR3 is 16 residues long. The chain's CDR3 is CASSPSRRGGNQPQHF. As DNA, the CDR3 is TGTGCCAGCAGCCCATCAAGACGGGGAGGCAATCAGCCCCAGCATTTT.

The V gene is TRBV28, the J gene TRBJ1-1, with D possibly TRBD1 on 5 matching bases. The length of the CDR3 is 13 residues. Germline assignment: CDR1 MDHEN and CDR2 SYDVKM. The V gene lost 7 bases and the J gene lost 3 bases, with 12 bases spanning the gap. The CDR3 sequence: CASNWRGDTEAFF. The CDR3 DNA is TGTGCCAGCAATTGGAGGGGCGACACTGAAGCTTTCTTT.

This CDR3 reads CASSPGTYGYTF. CDR3 coding DNA: TGTGCCAGCAGTCCCGGGACCTATGGCTACACCTTC. The chain links TRBV7-9 to TRBJ1-2; tentative D call: TRBD1 (5 bases). The CDR3 consists of 12 residues. Germline assignment: CDR1 SEHNR and CDR2 FQNEAQ (reference sequence). V gave up 6 bases and J gave up 4 bases, with 9 bases separating them.

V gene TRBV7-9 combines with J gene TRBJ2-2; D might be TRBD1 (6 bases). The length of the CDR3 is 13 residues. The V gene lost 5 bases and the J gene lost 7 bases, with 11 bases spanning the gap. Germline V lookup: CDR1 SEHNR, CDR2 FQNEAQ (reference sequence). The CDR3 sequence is CASSQQGHGELFF. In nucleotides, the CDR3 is TGTGCCAGCAGCCAACAGGGTCACGGGGAGCTGTTTTTT.

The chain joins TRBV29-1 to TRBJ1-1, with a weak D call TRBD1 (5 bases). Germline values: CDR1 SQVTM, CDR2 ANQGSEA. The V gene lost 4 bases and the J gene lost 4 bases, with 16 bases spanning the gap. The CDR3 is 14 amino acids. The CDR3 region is CSVGDLQDFTEAFF. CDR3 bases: TGCAGCGTTGGGGACTTACAGGATTTCACTGAAGCTTTCTTT.

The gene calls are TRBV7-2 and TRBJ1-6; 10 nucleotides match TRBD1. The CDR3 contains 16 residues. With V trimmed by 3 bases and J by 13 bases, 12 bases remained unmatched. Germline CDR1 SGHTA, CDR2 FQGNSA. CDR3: CASSFRPGTGVYPLHF. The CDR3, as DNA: TGTGCCAGCAGCTTCAGACCCGGGACAGGGGTCTACCCCCTCCACTTT.

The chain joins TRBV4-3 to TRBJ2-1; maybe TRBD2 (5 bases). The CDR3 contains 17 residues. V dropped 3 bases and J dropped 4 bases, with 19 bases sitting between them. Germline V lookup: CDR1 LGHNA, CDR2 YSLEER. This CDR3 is CASSQGRASGQYNEQFF. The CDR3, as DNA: TGCGCCAGCAGCCAGGGAAGGGCGAGCGGCCAATACAATGAGCAGTTCTTC.

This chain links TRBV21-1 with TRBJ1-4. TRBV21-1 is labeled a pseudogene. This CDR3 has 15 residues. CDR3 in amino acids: CASSKFGGSEEKLFF. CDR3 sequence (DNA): TGTGCCAGCAGCAAATTTGGGGGTTCTGAAGAAAAACTGTTTTTT.

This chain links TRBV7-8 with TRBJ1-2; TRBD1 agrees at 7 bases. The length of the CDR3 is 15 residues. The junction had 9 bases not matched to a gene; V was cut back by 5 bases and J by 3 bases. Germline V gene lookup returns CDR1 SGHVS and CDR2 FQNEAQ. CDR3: CASSQDRVVYYGYTF. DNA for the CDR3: TGTGCCAGCAGCCAAGACAGGGTGGTTTACTATGGCTACACCTTC.

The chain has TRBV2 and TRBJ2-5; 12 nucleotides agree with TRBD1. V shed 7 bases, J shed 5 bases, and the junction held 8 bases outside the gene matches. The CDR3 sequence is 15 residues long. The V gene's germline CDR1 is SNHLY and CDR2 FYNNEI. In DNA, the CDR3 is TGTGCCAGCACTCTGGGACAGGGGGCGGGTGAGACCCAGTACTTC. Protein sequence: CASTLGQGAGETQYF.

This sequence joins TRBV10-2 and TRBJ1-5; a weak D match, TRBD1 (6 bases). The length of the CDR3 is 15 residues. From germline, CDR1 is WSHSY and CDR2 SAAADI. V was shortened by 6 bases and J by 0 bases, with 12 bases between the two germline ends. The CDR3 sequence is CASRLQGYSNQPQHF. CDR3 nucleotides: TGCGCCAGCAGGTTACAGGGATATAGCAATCAGCCCCAGCATTTT.

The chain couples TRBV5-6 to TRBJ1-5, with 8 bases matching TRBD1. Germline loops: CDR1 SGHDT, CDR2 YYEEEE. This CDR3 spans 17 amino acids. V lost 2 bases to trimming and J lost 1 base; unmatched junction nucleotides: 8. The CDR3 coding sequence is TGTGCCAGCAGCTTCCGGGCAGGGGGCTGGAGCAATCAGCCCCAGCATTTT. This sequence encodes CASSFRAGGWSNQPQHF.

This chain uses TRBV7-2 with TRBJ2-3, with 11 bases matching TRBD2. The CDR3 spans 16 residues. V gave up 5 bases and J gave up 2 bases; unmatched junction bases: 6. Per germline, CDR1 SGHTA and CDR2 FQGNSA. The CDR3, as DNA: TGTGCCAGCAGCCCCAGACTAGCGGGACCCACAGATACGCAGTATTTT. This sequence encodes CASSPRLAGPTDTQYF. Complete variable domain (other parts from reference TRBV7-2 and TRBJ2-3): GAGVSQSPSNKVTEKGKDVELRCDPISGHTALYWYRQSLGQGLEFLIYFQGNSAPDKSGLPSDRFSAERTGGSVSTLTIQRTQQEDSAVYLCASSPRLAGPTDTQYFGPGTRLTVL.

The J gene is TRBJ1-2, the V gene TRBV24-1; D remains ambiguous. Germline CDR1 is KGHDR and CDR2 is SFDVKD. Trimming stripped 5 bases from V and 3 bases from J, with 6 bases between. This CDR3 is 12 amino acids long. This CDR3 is CATSGEHYGYTF. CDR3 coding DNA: TGTGCCACCAGTGGTGAGCACTATGGCTACACCTTC.

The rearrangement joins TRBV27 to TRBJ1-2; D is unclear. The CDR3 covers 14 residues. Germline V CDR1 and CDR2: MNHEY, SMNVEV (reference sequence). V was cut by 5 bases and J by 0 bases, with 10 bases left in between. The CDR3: CASSTSGSNYGYTF. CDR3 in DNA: TGTGCCAGCAGTACAAGCGGCTCTAACTATGGCTACACCTTC.

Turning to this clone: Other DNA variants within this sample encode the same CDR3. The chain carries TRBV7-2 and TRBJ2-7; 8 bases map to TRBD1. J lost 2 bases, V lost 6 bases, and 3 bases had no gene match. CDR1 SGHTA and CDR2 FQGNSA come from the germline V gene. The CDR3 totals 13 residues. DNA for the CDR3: TGTGCCAGCAGAGGACAGGGAACCTACGAGCAGTACTTC. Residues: CASRGQGTYEQYF.

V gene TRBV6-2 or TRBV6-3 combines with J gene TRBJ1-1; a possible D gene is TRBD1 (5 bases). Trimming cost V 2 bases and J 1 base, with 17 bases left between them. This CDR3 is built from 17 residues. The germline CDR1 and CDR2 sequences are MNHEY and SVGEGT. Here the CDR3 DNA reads TGTGCCAGCAGTTACGCCGGGACTCGTGAGTGGAACACTGAAGCTTTCTTT. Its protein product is CASSYAGTREWNTEAFF.

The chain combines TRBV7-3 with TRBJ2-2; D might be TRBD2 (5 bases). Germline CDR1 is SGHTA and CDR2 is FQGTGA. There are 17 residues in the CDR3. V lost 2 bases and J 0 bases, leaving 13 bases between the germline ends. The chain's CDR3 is CASSLLSTGSNTGELFF. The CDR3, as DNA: TGTGCCAGCAGCTTACTTTCGACGGGATCGAACACCGGGGAGCTGTTTTTT.

CDR3 in amino acids: CASSQDLVVNSPLHF. CDR3 sequence (DNA): TGTGCCAGCAGCCAAGATCTGGTGGTCAATTCACCCCTCCACTTT. The rearrangement uses TRBV4-2 and TRBJ1-6; D not certain. The CDR3 covers 15 residues. The ends were cut back, 0 bases at V and 7 bases at J, with 10 bases in the middle. CDR1 is LGHNA, CDR2 YNFKEQ, per germline.

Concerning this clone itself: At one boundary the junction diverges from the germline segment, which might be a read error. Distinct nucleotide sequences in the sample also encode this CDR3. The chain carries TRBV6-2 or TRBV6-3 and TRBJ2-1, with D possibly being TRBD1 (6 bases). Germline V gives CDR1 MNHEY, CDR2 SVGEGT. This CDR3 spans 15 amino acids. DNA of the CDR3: TGTGCCAGTAGTTACTTGGACAGAGCCTACAATGAGCAGTTCTTC. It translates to CASSYLDRAYNEQFF.

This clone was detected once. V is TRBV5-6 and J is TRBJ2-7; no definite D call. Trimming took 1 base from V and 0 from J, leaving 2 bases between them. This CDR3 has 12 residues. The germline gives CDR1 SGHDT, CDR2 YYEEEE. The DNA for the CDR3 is TGTGCCAGCAGCTTGAACTCCTACGAGCAGTACTTC. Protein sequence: CASSLNSYEQYF.

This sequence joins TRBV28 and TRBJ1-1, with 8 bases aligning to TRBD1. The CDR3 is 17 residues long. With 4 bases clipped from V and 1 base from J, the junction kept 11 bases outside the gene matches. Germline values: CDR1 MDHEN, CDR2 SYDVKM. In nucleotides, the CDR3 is TGTGCCAGCAGTTCATTGGACAGGGCGAGTGGGAACACTGAAGCTTTCTTT. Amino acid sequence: CASSSLDRASGNTEAFF.

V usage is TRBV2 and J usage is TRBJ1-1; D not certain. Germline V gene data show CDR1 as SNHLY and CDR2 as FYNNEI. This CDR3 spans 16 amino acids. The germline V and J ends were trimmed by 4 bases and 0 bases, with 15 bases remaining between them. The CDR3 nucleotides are TGTGCCAGCAGTGGAATCCGGGTTTTGATGAACACTGAAGCTTTCTTT. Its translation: CASSGIRVLMNTEAFF.

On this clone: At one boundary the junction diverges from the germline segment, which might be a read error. This CDR3 reads CASSLGGDTVPYTEAFF. CDR3 coding DNA: TGTGCTAGCAGCTTGGGGGGGGACACCGTTCCCTACACTGAAGCTTTCTTT. This sequence joins TRBV7-7 and TRBJ1-1, with D possibly matching TRBD1 (6 bases). Germline-derived CDR1 and CDR2 are SSHAT and FNYEAQ (reference sequence). This CDR3 is built from 17 residues.

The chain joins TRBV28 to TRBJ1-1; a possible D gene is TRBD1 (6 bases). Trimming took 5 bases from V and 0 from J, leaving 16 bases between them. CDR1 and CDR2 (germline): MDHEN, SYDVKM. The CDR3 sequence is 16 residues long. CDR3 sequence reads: CASSQDSLVLNTEAFF. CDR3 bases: TGTGCCAGCAGTCAGGACAGCCTGGTATTGAACACTGAAGCTTTCTTT.

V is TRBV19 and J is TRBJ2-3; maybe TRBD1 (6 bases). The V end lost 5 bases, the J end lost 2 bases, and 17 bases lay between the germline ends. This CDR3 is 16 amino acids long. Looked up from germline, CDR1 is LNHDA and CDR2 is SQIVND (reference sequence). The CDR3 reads CASSGWFGQYTDTQYF. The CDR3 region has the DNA TGTGCCAGTAGTGGGTGGTTCGGACAGTACACAGATACGCAGTATTTT. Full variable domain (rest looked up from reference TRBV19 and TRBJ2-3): DGGITQSPKYLFRKEGQNVTLSCEQNLNHDAMYWYRQDPGQGLRLIYYSQIVNDFQKGDIAEGYSVSREKKESFPLTVTSAQKNPTAFYLCASSGWFGQYTDTQYFGPGTRLTVL.

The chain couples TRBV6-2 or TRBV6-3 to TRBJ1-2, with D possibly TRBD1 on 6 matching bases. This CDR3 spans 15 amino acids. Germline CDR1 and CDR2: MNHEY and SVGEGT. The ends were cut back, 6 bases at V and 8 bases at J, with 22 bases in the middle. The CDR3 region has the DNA TGTGCCAGCAGCATTTCCCAAGGGGGTCTGGAAGGCTACACCTTC. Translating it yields CASSISQGGLEGYTF.

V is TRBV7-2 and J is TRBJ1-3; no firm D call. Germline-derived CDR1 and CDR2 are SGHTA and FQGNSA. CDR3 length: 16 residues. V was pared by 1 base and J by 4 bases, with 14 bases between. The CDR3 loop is CASSLGPGGVGNTIYF. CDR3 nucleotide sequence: TGTGCCAGCAGCTTAGGCCCCGGCGGAGTAGGAAACACCATATATTTT.